This TCR beta chain appears in the sequencing data of a study of T cell responses to AZD1222 COVID-19 vaccine. Study-level results: Baseline testing showed seropositivity in only six AZD1222 recipients. Clonal diversity was possibly underestimated, and the donors were mostly white British, with more females. Unmutated variant regions are reportedly the target of nearly half of TCRs that are spike-specific.

The CDR3 totals 13 residues. CDR1 and CDR2 from the germline V gene are PRHDT and FYEKMQ (reference sequence). V dropped 5 bases and J dropped 4 bases, with 11 bases sitting between them. With regard to this clone: The antigen is unknown.

Sequenced by immunoSEQ multiplex PCR; TCRdb stores in-frame clones only, minus some. Of about 120,000 clones in the sample, 70% to 90% were seen once. V is TRBV13 and J is TRBJ1-1; no definite D call. The sequences come from peripheral blood, collected on day 0 of AZD1222 vaccination. This TCR was sampled from an adult in good health. This CDR3 reads CASSLGPSTEAFF. The CDR3 nucleotides are TGTGCCAGCAGCCTCGGACCGAGCACTGAAGCTTTCTTT.